The 28 T cell receptor beta chains listed next were all sequenced from one sample in a study of blood T cell repertoires in COVID-19. Profiling relied on immunoSEQ multiplex PCR, and the TCRdb table lists in-frame clones only, not all of them. The sample lists about 200,000 clones; about 83% were seen once. The material sequenced was peripheral blood. The receptors here all came from a man aged 60 to 75 who had recovered from COVID-19.

J is TRBJ1-2 and V is TRBV19, with 9 bases aligning to TRBD1. With 2 bases clipped from V and 7 bases from J, the junction kept 2 bases outside the gene matches. The CDR3 length is 13 residues. Germline V gene sequence: CDR1 LNHDA, CDR2 SQIVND (reference sequence). The CDR3: CASSITGGGGYTF. The DNA for the CDR3 is TGTGCCAGTAGTATAACAGGGGGCGGTGGCTACACCTTC.

The V and J genes are TRBV19 and TRBJ2-5, with 7 bases fitting TRBD1. The CDR3 has 14 amino acids. CDR1 is LNHDA, CDR2 SQIVND, per germline (reference sequence). V shed 5 bases and J 1 base; nucleotides not matched to a gene: 4. CDR3 DNA: TGTGCCAGTAGTTCCCAGGGGGTCCAAGAGACCCAGTACTTC. Translation gives CASSSQGVQETQYF.

This chain uses TRBV12-3 or TRBV12-4 with TRBJ2-7; no reliable D call. The ends were cut back, 2 bases at V and 6 bases at J, with 8 bases in the middle. The CDR3 covers 12 residues. CDR3 DNA sequence: TGTGCCAGCAGTTTATCTCCTTCCGAGCAGTACTTC. Its translation: CASSLSPSEQYF.

The J gene is TRBJ1-6, the V gene TRBV7-9; D remains ambiguous. Between the trimmed V and J ends, which lost 2 bases and 0 bases, there was a span of 14 bases. The CDR3 spans 18 residues. From germline, CDR1 is SEHNR and CDR2 FQNEAQ (reference sequence). CDR3 DNA sequence: TGTGCCAGCAGCTTAACCCCCCGGGGAAGCTCCTATAATTCACCCCTCCACTTT. Translating gives CASSLTPRGSSYNSPLHF.

V usage is TRBV5-1 and J usage is TRBJ2-1; TRBD1 might be the D (6 bases). Germline-derived CDR1 and CDR2 are SGHRS and YFSETQ. V was pared by 6 bases and J by 4 bases, with 14 bases between. There are 14 residues in the CDR3. CDR3 coding DNA: TGCGCCAGCACAGGGGATGGTGGTTACAATGAGCAGTTCTTC. Its protein product is CASTGDGGYNEQFF.

This rearrangement joins TRBV4-2 to TRBJ1-3; 7 bases align to TRBD1. With 0 bases clipped from V and 0 bases from J, the junction kept 11 bases outside the gene matches. There are 19 residues in the CDR3. CDR1 and CDR2 (germline): LGHNA, YNFKEQ. The CDR3 sequence is CASSQDRTGISSSGNTIYF. CDR3 in DNA: TGTGCCAGCAGCCAAGATCGGACAGGAATTTCGAGCTCTGGAAACACCATATATTTT.

This chain connects TRBV29-1 to TRBJ2-7; D may correspond to TRBD1 or TRBD2 (5 bases each). CDR1 is SQVTM, CDR2 ANQGSEA, per germline. The CDR3 totals 11 residues. Trimming removed 7 bases at V and 0 bases at J, with 7 bases between. CDR3 protein: CSGGSSYEQYF. The CDR3 DNA reads as TGCAGCGGGGGGAGCTCCTACGAGCAGTACTTC.

The chain has TRBV24-1 and TRBJ2-2, with 9 bases identical to TRBD1. CDR1 is KGHDR and CDR2 is SFDVKD in the germline V gene. The CDR3 is made up of 15 amino acids. The V gene end was trimmed by 5 bases and the J gene end by 5 bases; junction bases not matched to a gene: 5. As DNA, the CDR3 is TGTGCCACCAGTGCTGGGACAGGGTATACCGGGGAGCTGTTTTTT. Residues: CATSAGTGYTGELFF.

The chain has TRBV7-3 and TRBJ2-1, with TRBD2 matching 14 bases. After removal of 4 bases from V and 8 bases from J, the junction contained 4 bases not matched to a gene. The CDR3 covers 15 residues. The V gene's germline CDR1 is SGHTA and CDR2 FQGTGA. DNA for the CDR3: TGTGCCAGCAGCTCGCGACTAGCGGGAGGGGATGAGCAGTTCTTC. Translating it yields CASSSRLAGGDEQFF.

V and J are TRBV6-5 and TRBJ2-7, with a tentative D call TRBD2 (7 bases). V was cut by 11 bases and J by 1 base, with 21 bases left in between. Germline-derived CDR1 and CDR2 are MNHEY and SVGAGI. The length of the CDR3 is 15 residues. CDR3 sequence: CAGGAVGGASYEQYF. The CDR3 region has the DNA TGTGCCGGCGGGGCTGTGGGGGGGGCTTCCTACGAGCAGTACTTC.

The chain combines TRBV9 with TRBJ2-3, with 10 bases fitting TRBD2. This CDR3 comprises 15 residues. J was trimmed by 2 bases and V by 3 bases; bases with no gene match: 3. Germline loops: CDR1 SGDLS, CDR2 YYNGEE. The CDR3 here is CASSGSGRPTDTQYF. The CDR3 coding sequence is TGTGCCAGCAGCGGTAGCGGGAGGCCCACAGATACGCAGTATTTT.

The genes are TRBV29-1 and TRBJ2-7, with 9 bases fitting TRBD1. The V segment lost 5 bases and the J segment 7 bases; nucleotides outside the gene matches: 21. The germline V gene encodes CDR1 SQVTM and CDR2 ANQGSEA. There are 17 residues in the CDR3. The CDR3 loop is CSVYNLFTGGAVYEQYF. In DNA form, the CDR3 reads TGCAGCGTTTACAACCTTTTTACAGGGGGCGCGGTGTATGAGCAGTACTTC.

The chain recombines TRBV25-1 with TRBJ1-1, with D perhaps TRBD1 (5 bases). Germline V gene data show CDR1 as MGHDK and CDR2 as SYGVNS. Trimming removed 0 bases from V and 10 bases from J, with 15 bases in between. The length of the CDR3 is 14 residues. CDR3 sequence reads: CASSEYWGERGAFF. In DNA, the CDR3 is TGTGCCAGCAGTGAATATTGGGGGGAGAGGGGAGCTTTCTTT.

This chain joins TRBV5-1 and TRBJ1-1; TRBD1 matches at 9 bases. The CDR3 has 16 residues. CDR1 is SGHRS, CDR2 YFSETQ, per germline. The V and J ends lost 0 bases and 2 bases, in that order; junction bases with no gene match: 5. CDR3 loop: CASSLEPGQGNTEAFF. CDR3 sequence (DNA): TGCGCCAGCAGCTTGGAGCCGGGACAGGGCAACACTGAAGCTTTCTTT.

The chain couples TRBV7-2 to TRBJ1-1; D gene uncertain. V lost 4 bases and J 0 bases, leaving 6 bases between the germline ends. The CDR3 is 13 residues long. CDR1 SGHTA and CDR2 FQGNSA come from the germline V gene. DNA of the CDR3: TGTGCCAGCAGCTCCCAATTGAACACTGAAGCTTTCTTT. It specifies CASSSQLNTEAFF.

The rearrangement joins TRBV3-1 (or the pseudogene TRBV3-2) to TRBJ2-3, with 8 bases that match TRBD2. Trimming removed 4 bases from V and 2 bases from J; junction bases left unmatched: 8. CDR1 LGHDT and CDR2 YNNKEL come from the germline V gene (reference sequence). The CDR3 length is 16 residues. The CDR3 DNA reads as TGTGCCAGCAGCCTTGGAGGTAGCGGGAACACAGATACGCAGTATTTT. Its protein is CASSLGGSGNTDTQYF.

This clone was counted only a few times. Other nucleotide sequences from this sample produce the same CDR3. CDR3 coding DNA: TGTGCCACCAGCAGAGATATCTCTGGAAACACCATATATTTT. Its protein is CATSRDISGNTIYF. J is TRBJ1-3 and V is TRBV15; D is unresolved. The ends were cut back, 0 bases at V and 0 bases at J, with 3 bases in the middle. The germline V gene has CDR1 LNHNV and CDR2 YYDKDF (reference sequence). The CDR3 loop spans 14 amino acids.

The sample holds one count of this clone. The chain combines TRBV4-2 with TRBJ1-4; perhaps TRBD1 as D (6 bases). This CDR3 is built from 15 residues. V was cut by 1 base and J by 6 bases, with 12 bases left in between. The germline V gene has CDR1 LGHNA and CDR2 YNFKEQ. CDR3 DNA sequence: TGTGCCAGCAGCCAAGGGGGGCAGCTCTATGAAAAACTGTTTTTT. The encoded protein is CASSQGGQLYEKLFF.

The V gene is TRBV7-3, the J gene TRBJ2-3; 13 bases line up with TRBD2. V dropped 5 bases and J dropped 4; count of bases not matched to a gene: 9. Germline V lookup: CDR1 SGHTA, CDR2 FQGTGA. This CDR3 spans 17 amino acids. CDR3 sequence (DNA): TGTGCCAGCAGCCGACAACCGGGACTAGCGGGGTCAGATACGCAGTATTTT. Its translation: CASSRQPGLAGSDTQYF.

The rearrangement uses TRBV7-3 and TRBJ2-1; D may be TRBD2 (5 bases). In germline, CDR1 is SGHTA, CDR2 FQGTGA. The CDR3 loop spans 12 amino acids. V lost 5 bases and J lost 5, with 7 bases in between. CDR3 amino acids: CASSELDNEQFF. As DNA, the CDR3 is TGTGCCAGCAGCGAACTAGACAATGAGCAGTTCTTC.

This chain connects TRBV30 to TRBJ1-4; 10 bases line up with TRBD1. CDR1 GTSNPN and CDR2 SVGIG come from the germline V gene (reference sequence). V trimming: 3 bases; J trimming: 4 bases; junction bases outside the gene matches: 11. The length of the CDR3 is 17 residues. In DNA form, the CDR3 reads TGTGCCTGGAGCGCCCCGGGACAGGGGTTGGGTAATGAAAAACTGTTTTTT. This sequence encodes CAWSAPGQGLGNEKLFF.

The J gene is TRBJ1-2, the V gene TRBV4-3, with 7 bases aligning to TRBD1. The CDR3 totals 15 residues. Germline V gene sequence: CDR1 LGHNA, CDR2 YSLEER. J was trimmed by 4 bases and V by 6 bases; bases with no gene match: 11. CDR3 loop: CASRGDRAHPYGYTF. The CDR3 DNA reads as TGCGCCAGCAGGGGTGACAGGGCCCACCCCTATGGCTACACCTTC.

The V gene is TRBV6-5, the J gene TRBJ1-2; D is perhaps TRBD1 (6 bases). The CDR3 sequence is 15 residues long. Germline V gene sequence: CDR1 MNHEY, CDR2 SVGAGI. V lost 5 bases, J lost 4 bases, and 17 bases lay in between. CDR3 in DNA: TGTGCCAGCAGTATCCGAGGGGGGGGAGGCTATGGCTACACCTTC. Protein product: CASSIRGGGGYGYTF.

The rearrangement links TRBV5-1 to TRBJ2-7, with 7 bases lining up with TRBD2. The CDR3 has 13 amino acids. After removal of 3 bases from V and 2 bases from J, the junction contained 2 bases not matched to a gene. The germline V gene encodes CDR1 SGHRS and CDR2 YFSETQ. CDR3 residues: CASSSGGPYEQYF. The CDR3 nucleotides are TGCGCCAGCAGCTCGGGGGGACCCTACGAGCAGTACTTC.

The rearrangement links TRBV18 to TRBJ1-1; TRBD1 agrees at 9 bases. The germline CDR1 and CDR2 sequences are KGHSH and LQKENI. V was clipped by 2 bases and J by 7 bases; unmatched bases: 5. This CDR3 is 14 amino acids long. The CDR3 loop reads CASSPTGGEGEAFF. The CDR3 DNA reads TGTGCCAGCTCACCAACAGGGGGCGAGGGTGAAGCTTTCTTT.

This clone was counted once. The chain combines TRBV24-1 with TRBJ2-2; 9 bases line up with TRBD2. J gave up 5 bases and V 4 bases, and 7 bases lay outside the gene matches. The CDR3 loop spans 16 amino acids. Germline V gene sequence: CDR1 KGHDR, CDR2 SFDVKD. CDR3 sequence (DNA): TGTGCCACCAGTGAATCCCTAGCGGGAAGGACCGGGGAGCTGTTTTTT. Translating it yields CATSESLAGRTGELFF.

This chain connects TRBV28 to TRBJ1-4; 9 positions match TRBD1. In germline, CDR1 is MDHEN, CDR2 SYDVKM. CDR3 size: 15 residues. The ends lost 6 bases at V and 5 bases at J; junction bases unmatched: 7. In nucleotides, the CDR3 is TGTGCCAGCAGCCGAACAGGGGGCCGAAATGAAAAACTGTTTTTT. Translated, it gives CASSRTGGRNEKLFF.

V gene TRBV5-1 combines with J gene TRBJ1-6; 11 positions agree with TRBD1. Germline CDR1 reads SGHRS; CDR2 reads YFSETQ. Trimming took 0 bases from V and 7 from J; bases not matched to a gene: 3. The CDR3 runs 16 residues. CDR3 amino acids: CASSLEGQGGNSPLHF. The CDR3 coding sequence is TGCGCCAGCAGCTTGGAGGGACAGGGGGGGAATTCACCCCTCCACTTT.